Shown below are 8 T cell receptor beta chains from a single sample sequenced in a study of a mutant IDH1 vaccine in newly diagnosed glioma. Time point here: baseline, week 1 (first vaccination visit). Treatment meaning: pre-vaccination baseline after standard-of-care therapy. Clones were read by immunoSEQ multiplex PCR, and TCRdb kept only the in-frame ones, dropping some. The table lists around 82,000 clones, over 75% of them singletons, with roughly 5% in the top ten. The sample here was PBMCs, taken from a glioma patient treated with radiotherapy, temozolomide or both. The origin of the receptors is a man in his forties or fifties with glioma. Some clones in this sample may be carry-over from other donors' samples.

CDR3 coding DNA: TGTGCCAGCCAAAGAGGGGTGATGGAGACCCAGTACTTC. Amino acids: CASQRGVMETQYF. This chain links TRBV5-8 with TRBJ2-5; D tentatively fits TRBD1 or TRBD2 (5 bases each). The CDR3 covers 13 residues. Germline loops: CDR1 SGHTS, CDR2 YDEGEE. Trimming removed 7 bases from V and 5 bases from J, with 15 bases in between.

This clone occurred a few times. This chain connects TRBV7-3 to TRBJ1-1, with 7 bases identical to TRBD1. Germline V gene data show CDR1 as SGHTA and CDR2 as FQGTGA. The CDR3 covers 13 residues. V trimming: 2 bases; J trimming: 5 bases; junction bases outside the gene matches: 2. CDR3 sequence reads: CASSLQGGTEAFF. CDR3 nucleotides: TGTGCCAGCAGCTTACAGGGGGGAACTGAAGCTTTCTTT.

The chain uses TRBV9 and TRBJ2-1; tentatively, D is TRBD1 (5 bases). The CDR3 sequence is 14 residues long. Germline CDR1 SGDLS, CDR2 YYNGEE. V was clipped by 0 bases and J by 6 bases, with 10 bases between them. This CDR3 is CASSVGRVPNEQFF. CDR3 in DNA: TGTGCCAGCAGCGTAGGCAGGGTTCCCAATGAGCAGTTCTTC.

The chain employs TRBV5-4 and TRBJ2-3; 8 nucleotides agree with TRBD1. From germline, CDR1 is SGHNT and CDR2 YYREEE (reference sequence). J was trimmed by 2 bases and V by 4 bases; bases with no gene match: 6. The CDR3 sequence is 15 residues long. The CDR3 is CASSLTGDPTDTQYF. In nucleotides, the CDR3 is TGTGCCAGCAGCCTGACAGGGGACCCCACAGATACGCAGTATTTT.

The V gene is TRBV5-6, the J gene TRBJ1-6; no firm D call. Per germline, CDR1 SGHDT and CDR2 YYEEEE. The CDR3 runs 14 residues. Trimming took 3 bases from V and 7 from J, leaving 11 bases between them. The chain's CDR3 is CASSSGLGNSPLHF. In DNA, the CDR3 is TGTGCCAGCAGCTCCGGACTGGGGAATTCACCCCTCCACTTT. Full variable domain (outside the CDR3, taken from reference TRBV5-6 and TRBJ1-6): DAGVTQSPTHLIKTRGQQVTLRCSPKSGHDTVSWYQQALGQGPQFIFQYYEEEERQRGNFPDRFSGHQFPNYSSELNVNALLLGDSALYLCASSSGLGNSPLHFGNGTRLTVT.

The rearrangement uses TRBV29-1 and TRBJ1-5; D gene uncertain. Germline V CDR1 and CDR2: SQVTM, ANQGSEA. The CDR3 consists of 15 residues. Trimming took off 1 base at V and 0 bases at J, with 10 bases between the two ends. The CDR3 region has the DNA TGCAGCGTTGAAGTCGGAGTGAATAGCAATCAGCCCCAGCATTTT. It translates to CSVEVGVNSNQPQHF.

This clone occurred a few times. The J gene is TRBJ1-3, the V gene TRBV5-1; D call uncertain. Germline values: CDR1 SGHRS, CDR2 YFSETQ. CDR3 size: 14 residues. V shed 0 bases and J shed 3 bases, with 7 bases lying between them. The CDR3 sequence is CASSLVGIGNTIYF. The CDR3 nucleotides are TGCGCCAGCAGCTTGGTAGGGATTGGAAACACCATATATTTT.

The rearrangement links TRBV4-2 to TRBJ2-5; 14 bases are a match to TRBD2. The trim removed 4 bases at V and 5 bases at J, leaving 9 bases unmatched. This CDR3 has 17 residues. Germline CDR1 LGHNA, CDR2 YNFKEQ. The CDR3 loop is CASSPGLAGDVSETQYF. The CDR3 DNA reads as TGTGCCAGCAGCCCGGGACTAGCGGGGGATGTTTCGGAGACCCAGTACTTC.